This TCR beta chain appears in the sequencing data of a study of T cell changes during pregnancy in multiple sclerosis. Using immunoSEQ multiplex PCR, the repertoire was profiled, and TCRdb retains in-frame clones only, with some absent. The data show roughly 45,000 clones, about 90% seen once. The CDR3 runs to 13 residues. Germline-derived CDR1 and CDR2 are SGHAT and FQNNGV. Trimming removed 5 bases from V and 4 bases from J, with 11 bases in between. The chain couples TRBV11-2 to TRBJ1-2; D is perhaps TRBD1 (6 bases). This specimen was peripheral blood, taken in the second trimester of pregnancy. The receptor was derived from a female donor in good health, enrolled as a control in a pregnancy study. CDR3 bases: TGTGCCAGCAGCCTTGGACAGACCTATGGCTACACCTTC. This sequence encodes CASSLGQTYGYTF.